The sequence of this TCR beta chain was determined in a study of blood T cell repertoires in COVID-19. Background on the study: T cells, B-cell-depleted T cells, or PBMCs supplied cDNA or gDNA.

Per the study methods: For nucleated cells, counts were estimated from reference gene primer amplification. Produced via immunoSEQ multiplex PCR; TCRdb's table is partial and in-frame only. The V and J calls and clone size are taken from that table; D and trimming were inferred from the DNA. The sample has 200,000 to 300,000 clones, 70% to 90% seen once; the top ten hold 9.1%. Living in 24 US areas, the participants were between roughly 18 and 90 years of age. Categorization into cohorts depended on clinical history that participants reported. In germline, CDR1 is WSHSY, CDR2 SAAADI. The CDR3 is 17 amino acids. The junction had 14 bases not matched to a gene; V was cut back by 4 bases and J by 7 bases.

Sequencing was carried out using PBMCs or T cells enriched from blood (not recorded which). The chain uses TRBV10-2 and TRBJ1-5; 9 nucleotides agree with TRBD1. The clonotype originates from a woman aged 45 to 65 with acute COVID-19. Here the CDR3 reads CASSGPDRDRVGQPQHF. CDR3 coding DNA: TGCGCCAGCAGTGGTCCCGACCGGGACAGGGTAGGCCAGCCCCAGCATTTT.